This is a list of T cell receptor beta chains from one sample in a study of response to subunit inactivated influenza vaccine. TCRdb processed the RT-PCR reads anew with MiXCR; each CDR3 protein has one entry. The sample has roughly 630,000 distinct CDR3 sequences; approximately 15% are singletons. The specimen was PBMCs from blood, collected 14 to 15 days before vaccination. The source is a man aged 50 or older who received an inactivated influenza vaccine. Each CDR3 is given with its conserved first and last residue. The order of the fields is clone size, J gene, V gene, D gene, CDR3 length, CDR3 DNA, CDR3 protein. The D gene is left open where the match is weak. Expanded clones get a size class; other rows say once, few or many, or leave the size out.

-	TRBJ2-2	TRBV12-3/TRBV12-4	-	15	TGTGCCAGCAGTTTAGGGGCAGGGTTCGCCGGGGAGCTGTTTTTT	CASSLGAGFAGELFF
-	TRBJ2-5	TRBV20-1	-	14	TGCAGTGCTAGAGGGACTGTGGTAACCGAGACCCAGTACTTC	CSARGTVVTETQYF
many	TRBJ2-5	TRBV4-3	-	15	TGCGCCAGCAGCCAAGTTTTCAGAGATGAAGAGACCCAGTACTTC	CASSQVFRDEETQYF
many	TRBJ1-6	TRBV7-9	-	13	TGTGCCAGCAGCTCTTCGGGTTTCTCACCCCTCCACTTT	CASSSSGFSPLHF
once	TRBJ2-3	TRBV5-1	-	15	TGCGCCAGCCGCGAGGGACTTACCTCCGGAGATACGCAGTATTTT	CASREGLTSGDTQYF
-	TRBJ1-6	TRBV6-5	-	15	TGTGCCAGCAGTTACCGATCCCCGGCGAGGGAAGCCCTCCACTTT	CASSYRSPAREALHF
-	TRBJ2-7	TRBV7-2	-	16	TGTGCCAGCAGCTTAGTTTCGGGACAAGGCCTCTACGAGCAGTACTTC	CASSLVSGQGLYEQYF
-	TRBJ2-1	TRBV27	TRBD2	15	TGTGCCAGCAGTTTATCTAGCGGGATCTGGGATGAGCAGTTCTTC	CASSLSSGIWDEQFF
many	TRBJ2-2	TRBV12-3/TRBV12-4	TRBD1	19	TGTGCCACCCGAGATGGGGACAGGGGTTTAGTGTGGAACACCGGGGAGCTGTTTTTT	CATRDGDRGLVWNTGELFF
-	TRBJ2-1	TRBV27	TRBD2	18	TGTGCCAGCAGTTTGGGGACTAGCGGGCTTAGCTCCTACAATGAGCAGTTCTTC	CASSLGTSGLSSYNEQFF
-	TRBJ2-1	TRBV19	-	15	TGTGCCAGTAGTATGGGGACCAGCTCCTACAATGAGCAGTTCTTC	CASSMGTSSYNEQFF
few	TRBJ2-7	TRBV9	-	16	TGTGCCAGCAGCGTAGGTCGAGAGGGCCGTTCCTACGAGCAGTACTTC	CASSVGREGRSYEQYF
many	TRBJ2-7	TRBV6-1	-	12	TGTGCCGTCGGACGGAGCTCCTACGAGCAGTACTTC	CAVGRSSYEQYF
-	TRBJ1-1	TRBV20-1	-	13	TGCAGTGCTAGATACAGGCTGAACACTGAAGCTTTCTTT	CSARYRLNTEAFF
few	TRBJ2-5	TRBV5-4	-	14	TGTGCCAGCAGCTTGGGGGTCAGCCAAGAGACCCAGTACTTC	CASSLGVSQETQYF
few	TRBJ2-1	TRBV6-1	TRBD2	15	TGTGCCAGCAGGGGGACTAGCGGAACCTACAATGAGCAGTTCTTC	CASRGTSGTYNEQFF
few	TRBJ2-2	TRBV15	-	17	TGTGCCACCAGCAGAGACAGGGATTTCTTGAACACCGGGGAGCTGTTTTTT	CATSRDRDFLNTGELFF
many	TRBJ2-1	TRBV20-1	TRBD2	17	TGCAGTGCTGACACCGCCGGGACTAGCGGGGGATACAATGAGCAGTTCTTC	CSADTAGTSGGYNEQFF
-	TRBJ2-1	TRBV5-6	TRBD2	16	TGTGCCAGCAGCCACGGGACTAGCGGGAGTCTCGCAGAGCAGTTCTTC	CASSHGTSGSLAEQFF
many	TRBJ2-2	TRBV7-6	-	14	TGTGCCAGCAGCTTATACACGGGCACCGGGGAGCTGTTTTTT	CASSLYTGTGELFF
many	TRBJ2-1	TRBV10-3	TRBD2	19	TGTGCCATCAGTGAGCTTAGAGGACTAGCGGGAGTGGAGTACAATGAGCAGTTCTTC	CAISELRGLAGVEYNEQFF
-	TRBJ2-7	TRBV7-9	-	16	TGTGCCAGCAGCTCCATTGAGCGGGCTAGCTCCTACGAGCAGTACTTC	CASSSIERASSYEQYF
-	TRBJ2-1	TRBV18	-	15	TGTGCCAGCTCAGTAAGTGGGGGCGCGAACAATGAGCAGTTCTTC	CASSVSGGANNEQFF
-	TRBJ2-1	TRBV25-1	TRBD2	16	TGTGCCAGCATTGACTTAGCGGGGCACTCCTACAATGAGCAGTTCTTC	CASIDLAGHSYNEQFF
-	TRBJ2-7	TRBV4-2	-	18	TGTGCCAGCAGCCAAGGCGTTATTCTAGCCGGGGAAACCTACGAGCAGTACTTC	CASSQGVILAGETYEQYF
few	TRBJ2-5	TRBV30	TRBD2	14	TGTGCCTGGACAAGTACTAGCGGCCAAGAGACCCAGTACTTC	CAWTSTSGQETQYF
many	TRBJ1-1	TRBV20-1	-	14	TGCAGTGCTAGAGATCGAATACTGAACACTGAAGCTTTCTTT	CSARDRILNTEAFF
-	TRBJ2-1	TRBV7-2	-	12	TGTGCCAGCAGCCGGAACTTCAATGAGCAGTTCTTC	CASSRNFNEQFF
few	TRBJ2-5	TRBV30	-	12	TGTGCCTGGGACCAAGGGAGGGAGACCCAGTACTTC	CAWDQGRETQYF
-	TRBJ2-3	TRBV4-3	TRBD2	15	TGCGCCAGCAGCCAAGTTTACGGGGGGACAGATACGCAGTATTTT	CASSQVYGGTDTQYF
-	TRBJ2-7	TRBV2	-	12	TGTGCCAGCAGTGAAGGCGGCCAGGGCTTTTACTTC	CASSEGGQGFYF
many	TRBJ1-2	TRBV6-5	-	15	TGTGCCAGCAGTTACTCCCCACAGGCGGGCTATGGCTACACCTTC	CASSYSPQAGYGYTF